This TCR beta chain was documented in a study of identical twins. Study-wide results and caveats: Part of the zero-insertion signal could reflect confounding by invariant MAIT and iNKT cells. The study found that models underestimated out-of-frame TCR alpha sharing in monozygotic twins. Weaker excess twin sharing was observed in beta out-of-frame sequences.

The CDR3 covers 17 residues. The germline V gene has CDR1 SQVTM and CDR2 ANQGSEA. Trimming left V 3 bases short and J 2 bases short, with 21 bases between. Unique molecular identifiers were present on the cDNA, which also gained a universal primer site by template switching. One entry per CDR3 protein, called by TCRdb with MiXCR from the 5' RACE reads. In the table there are approximately 490,000 distinct CDR3 sequences, about a fifth of which are singletons. This clonotype was found a few times. Its antigen is as yet unknown. This sample also appeared in a second study, on yellow fever vaccine responses in identical twins.

Sequencing was done on a sample of CD4+ T cells sorted from blood. The V and J genes are TRBV29-1 and TRBJ2-3, with D possibly matching TRBD1 (5 bases). The sequence derives from a woman under 30 in good health. In nucleotides, the CDR3 is TGCAGCGTTGACCGGCAGGGAAAACGGATTTCCACAGATACGCAGTATTTT. This gives the protein CSVDRQGKRISTDTQYF.